Listed below are T cell receptor beta chains from one sample, sequenced in a study of blood T cell repertoires in COVID-19. Only in-frame clones appear in the TCRdb table, and some are missing; sequencing was by immunoSEQ multiplex PCR. Of 75,000 to 100,000 clones listed, approximately 82% are singletons. Material for sequencing was peripheral blood. The receptors shown here come from a human donor in a cohort sampled during active COVID-19. CDR3s include the opening cysteine and the closing phenylalanine or tryptophan. The D gene is left open where the match is weak. A row's size may be missing; if present it is once, few, many or a size class.

clone_size	d_call	j_call	v_call	cdr3_nt	cdr3_aa
.	TRBD2	TRBJ2-7	TRBV25-1	TGTGCCAGCAGTCCGCCCGGACTAGCCTCAATCTACGAGCAGTACTTC	CASSPPGLASIYEQYF
.	.	TRBJ1-5	TRBV28	TGTGCCAGCAGTCGGAGACAGGTAAATCAGCCCCAGCATTTT	CASSRRQVNQPQHF
.	.	TRBJ2-7	TRBV21-1	TGTGCCAGCAGCAACCGGACAGGCTCGGGCGAGCAGTACTTC	CASSNRTGSGEQYF
.	.	TRBJ2-7	TRBV21-1	TGTGCCAGCAGCAAAGCACTCTCCAGGACAGGGGTTTCCTACGAGCAGTACTTC	CASSKALSRTGVSYEQYF
.	.	TRBJ2-7	TRBV19	TGTGCCAGTAGTATAGGCCACCGGGACAAAACCTACGAGCAGTACTTC	CASSIGHRDKTYEQYF
.	.	TRBJ1-1	TRBV7-8	TGTGCCAGCAGCTTAACAGCGCGGGGGGCCATTGAAGCTTTCTTT	CASSLTARGAIEAFF
.	TRBD1	TRBJ2-4	TRBV28	TGTGCCAGCAGCCTACAGGGGGCGGCCAAAAACATTCAGTACTTC	CASSLQGAAKNIQYF
.	.	TRBJ2-2	TRBV9	TGTGCCAGCAGCGTAGAGTCCGGCACCGGGGAGCTGTTTTTT	CASSVESGTGELFF
once	.	TRBJ1-6	TRBV11-2	TGTGCCAGCAGCTTAGAGGCGGGTTCACCCCTCCACTTT	CASSLEAGSPLHF
.	TRBD2	TRBJ2-3	TRBV7-3	TGTGCCAGCAGATTCGGGGGGGCCAGGGATACGCAGTATTTT	CASRFGGARDTQYF
few	.	TRBJ1-6	TRBV30	TGTGCCTGGAGTCCGCTTGGGACAACGAATTCACCCCTCCACTTT	CAWSPLGTTNSPLHF
.	.	TRBJ2-7	TRBV5-1	TGCGCCAGCAGCTCCAGGGGATCCTACGAGCAGTACTTC	CASSSRGSYEQYF
.	.	TRBJ2-5	TRBV5-8	TGTGCCAGCAGCCAGGACAGCCAAGAGACCCAGTACTTC	CASSQDSQETQYF
.	.	TRBJ1-3	TRBV7-8	TGTGCCAGCAGCGCCCCCGGTATCTCTGGAAACACCATATATTTT	CASSAPGISGNTIYF
.	TRBD1	TRBJ2-5	TRBV18	TGTGCCAGCTCAGGACCTACAGGGGGGTACCAAGAGACCCAGTACTTC	CASSGPTGGYQETQYF
.	.	TRBJ2-1	TRBV19	TGTGCCAGTAGTATTTGGACTACCGGCTCCTACAATGAGCAGTTCTTC	CASSIWTTGSYNEQFF
once	.	TRBJ2-7	TRBV28	TGTGCCAGCAGTCGTGGACAGCCCGTCTACGAGCAGTACTTC	CASSRGQPVYEQYF
.	TRBD1	TRBJ2-2	TRBV18	TGTGCCAGCTCGCAACAGGGGGCGGCCGGGGAGCTGTTTTTT	CASSQQGAAGELFF
.	.	TRBJ1-1	TRBV6-5	TGTGCCAGCAGTCCCCGGGCCGGGAGCACTGAAGCTTTCTTT	CASSPRAGSTEAFF
.	TRBD1	TRBJ1-5	TRBV7-2	TGTGCCAGCAGCCCGGACAGGGCGTATCAGCCCCAGCATTTT	CASSPDRAYQPQHF
once	.	TRBJ1-2	TRBV28	TGTGCCAGCAGTTTGAACAGTGCTAACTATGGCTACACCTTC	CASSLNSANYGYTF
.	TRBD1	TRBJ1-2	TRBV7-2	TGTGCCAGCAGCCAGGGGACAGGGTCGTCGGGCTACACCTTC	CASSQGTGSSGYTF
.	.	TRBJ1-2	TRBV18	TGTGCCAGCTCACCACGGTCTGAGGATGGCTACACCTTC	CASSPRSEDGYTF
.	TRBD1	TRBJ1-1	TRBV19	TGTGCCAGTAGTACTACAGGGGTCGGCACTGAAGCTTTCTTT	CASSTTGVGTEAFF
.	.	TRBJ1-2	TRBV6-5	TGTGCCAGCAGACCCAACTGGGAGAGGTATGGCTACACCTTC	CASRPNWERYGYTF
.	TRBD1	TRBJ1-5	TRBV18	TGTGCCAGCTCACCCTCAGGGGGCTTGAACGATCAGCCCCAGCATTTT	CASSPSGGLNDQPQHF
.	TRBD2	TRBJ2-2	TRBV6-2/TRBV6-3	TGTGCCAGCAGTTCCGGGTCGGGGAGGGATAACACCGGGGAGCTGTTTTTT	CASSSGSGRDNTGELFF
.	TRBD1	TRBJ2-7	TRBV11-2	TGTGCCAGCAGCCTCACAGGGGCGAGCTCCTACGAGCAGTACTTC	CASSLTGASSYEQYF
.	.	TRBJ1-5	TRBV7-2	TGTGCCAGCAGCTTAGGGACAGTCGTCAATCAGCCCCAGCATTTT	CASSLGTVVNQPQHF
.	.	TRBJ1-5	TRBV28	TGTGCCAGCAGTCCTTGGACAGATAGCAATCAGCCCCAGCATTTT	CASSPWTDSNQPQHF
.	.	TRBJ2-1	TRBV5-8	TGTGCCAGCAGGGGACTCCGCTCCTACAATGAGCAGTTCTTC	CASRGLRSYNEQFF
.	TRBD1	TRBJ1-6	TRBV24-1	TGTGCCACCAGTGATTTGGGACAGGGCTGGTCACCCCTCCACTTT	CATSDLGQGWSPLHF
.	.	TRBJ1-1	TRBV19	TGTGCCAGTAGTATTTCCCCGTCGGGGGGCACTGAAGCTTTCTTT	CASSISPSGGTEAFF
.	TRBD1	TRBJ1-3	TRBV18	TGTGCCAGCTCACCAGGATCGACAGGGTCAGGAAACACCATATATTTT	CASSPGSTGSGNTIYF
once	.	TRBJ1-4	TRBV3-1/TRBV3-2	TGTGCCAGCAGCCAGCCAGGGGCAACTAATGAAAAACTGTTTTTT	CASSQPGATNEKLFF
.	TRBD1	TRBJ2-7	TRBV19	TGTGCCAGTAGTATCGGTACGGGACAGGGTATTCATTACGAGCAGTACTTC	CASSIGTGQGIHYEQYF
few	.	TRBJ1-5	TRBV5-5	TGTGCCACCTCAAGGGACTTGGGTCAGCCCCAGCATTTT	CATSRDLGQPQHF
.	TRBD1	TRBJ1-4	TRBV6-2/TRBV6-3	TGTGCCAGCAGTCTACAGGGGGCGTTTGGTAATGAAAAACTGTTTTTT	CASSLQGAFGNEKLFF
.	.	TRBJ2-7	TRBV6-5	TGTGCCAGCGGGAGAGCCAGTTACGAGCAGTACTTC	CASGRASYEQYF
.	.	TRBJ2-7	TRBV5-5	TGTGCCAGCAGCTTATACGGAGTAGCGTACGAGCAGTACTTC	CASSLYGVAYEQYF
.	TRBD1	TRBJ1-1	TRBV5-1	TGCGCCAGCAGCTTGGAACAGGGGGCTACTGAAGCTTTCTTT	CASSLEQGATEAFF
.	TRBD1	TRBJ2-3	TRBV5-1	TGCGCCAGCAGCTTGGAAGGACAGGTCCTGGATACGCAGTATTTT	CASSLEGQVLDTQYF
.	.	TRBJ2-3	TRBV28	TGTGCCAGCAGTTCCTTCGGGGGTACCCCCGGTTTCACAGATACGCAGTATTTT	CASSSFGGTPGFTDTQYF
.	.	TRBJ1-3	TRBV11-2	TGTGCCAGCAGCGCACCGGGACAAGTAATATATTTT	CASSAPGQVIYF
few	TRBD1	TRBJ1-2	TRBV5-6	TGTGCCAGCAGCCGGGCCGGGACAGGGCGAGGCTACACCTTC	CASSRAGTGRGYTF
.	TRBD1	TRBJ2-1	TRBV27	TGTGCCAGCAGTTTCGGGACAGGGGGGACGAATGAGCAGTTCTTC	CASSFGTGGTNEQFF
.	.	TRBJ2-1	TRBV3-1/TRBV3-2	TGTGCCAGCTGGGGCGGGAACTTTGAGCAGTTCTTC	CASWGGNFEQFF
.	.	TRBJ1-1	TRBV5-4	TGTGCCAGCAGCTTGGGAGGAGGGTACACTGAAGCTTTCTTT	CASSLGGGYTEAFF
.	TRBD1	TRBJ1-6	TRBV28	TGTGCCAGCAGTTTATTTCCCCCCGGACAGGGTGGGTATAATTCACCCCTCCACTTT	CASSLFPPGQGGYNSPLHF
.	TRBD1	TRBJ1-6	TRBV18	TGTGCCAGCTCACCCGGGACAGGGAGTGGTAATTCACCCCTCCACTTT	CASSPGTGSGNSPLHF
.	TRBD1	TRBJ1-3	TRBV7-9	TGTGCCAGCAGCCCACAGGGACAGGGGTTCGGAAACACCATATATTTT	CASSPQGQGFGNTIYF
.	.	TRBJ1-1	TRBV5-4	TGTGCCAGCAGCTTGGATGGTCGGGGGAACACTGAAGCTTTCTTT	CASSLDGRGNTEAFF